Listed below are T cell receptor beta chains from one sample, sequenced in a study of identical twins. TCRdb used MiXCR to reprocess the 5' RACE reads, holding one entry per CDR3 protein. The sample has around 480,000 distinct CDR3 sequences, approximately 14% seen once; the top ten hold about 1%. Another study also made use of these data, one on yellow fever vaccine responses in identical twins.

Input material: CD4+ T cells sorted from blood. The origin of the receptors is a woman in her late teens or twenties in good health. Both conserved end residues are part of each CDR3. D genes are given only for firm matches. A clone size is listed for some rows: how often the clone was seen (once, few, many), or a class if it is expanded.

v_call: TRBV6-6
j_call: TRBJ2-1
d_call: NA
clone_size: many
cdr3_nt: TGTGCCAGCAGTCAGGAAAATGAGCAGTTCTTC
cdr3_aa: CASSQENEQFF

v_call: TRBV12-3/TRBV12-4
j_call: TRBJ2-7
d_call: NA
clone_size: many
cdr3_nt: TGTGCCAGCAGTTTAGGCCGGGTCACAGAATTGCAGTACTTC
cdr3_aa: CASSLGRVTELQYF

v_call: TRBV28
j_call: TRBJ1-5
d_call: TRBD1
clone_size: NA
cdr3_nt: TGTGCCAGCAGCCCAACAGGGGGGAGCAATCAGCCCCAGCATTTT
cdr3_aa: CASSPTGGSNQPQHF

v_call: TRBV10-3
j_call: TRBJ2-5
d_call: NA
clone_size: many
cdr3_nt: TGTGCCATCAGGGACAAGCAAGAGACCCAGTACTTC
cdr3_aa: CAIRDKQETQYF

v_call: TRBV15
j_call: TRBJ2-4
d_call: NA
clone_size: few
cdr3_nt: TGTGCCACCACCAGGGACACCAAAAACATTCAGTACTTC
cdr3_aa: CATTRDTKNIQYF

v_call: TRBV11-2
j_call: TRBJ2-1
d_call: NA
clone_size: NA
cdr3_nt: TGTGCCAGCAGCTTCGCACCCAACCCCTACAATGAGCAGTTCTTC
cdr3_aa: CASSFAPNPYNEQFF

v_call: TRBV3-1
j_call: TRBJ2-1
d_call: TRBD2
clone_size: NA
cdr3_nt: TGTGCCACCACCAGGCGGGGGGCTCGTGATGAGCAGTTCTTC
cdr3_aa: CATTRRGARDEQFF

v_call: TRBV29-1
j_call: TRBJ2-2
d_call: TRBD1
clone_size: many
cdr3_nt: TGCAGCGGTGGATCCGACAGGGGTCACACCGGGGAGCTGTTTTTT
cdr3_aa: CSGGSDRGHTGELFF

v_call: TRBV20-1
j_call: TRBJ2-6
d_call: NA
clone_size: few
cdr3_nt: TGCAGTGCTAGGGGGCTATCAGGGGTCTCTGGGGCCAACGTCCTGACTTTC
cdr3_aa: CSARGLSGVSGANVLTF

v_call: TRBV29-1
j_call: TRBJ2-1
d_call: NA
clone_size: NA
cdr3_nt: TGCAGCGTTGACAGGACGGGGTACAATGAGCAGTTCTTC
cdr3_aa: CSVDRTGYNEQFF

v_call: TRBV29-1
j_call: TRBJ2-1
d_call: TRBD2
clone_size: many
cdr3_nt: TGCAGCGTTGAAGATCGGGGGGGGCGCACGCAGTTCTTC
cdr3_aa: CSVEDRGGRTQFF

v_call: TRBV20-1
j_call: TRBJ1-6
d_call: NA
clone_size: few
cdr3_nt: TGCAGTGCTAGAGCTATAGGACAGTTGAATAATTCACCCCTCCACTTT
cdr3_aa: CSARAIGQLNNSPLHF

v_call: TRBV9
j_call: TRBJ2-3
d_call: TRBD2
clone_size: many
cdr3_nt: TGTGCCAGCAGTTTTAGCGGGGGGGTCACAGATACGCAGTATTTT
cdr3_aa: CASSFSGGVTDTQYF

v_call: TRBV20-1
j_call: TRBJ1-6
d_call: TRBD1
clone_size: many
cdr3_nt: TGCAGTGCTAGTCGGCCGACAGGGTCCGATAATTCACCCCTCCACTTT
cdr3_aa: CSASRPTGSDNSPLHF

v_call: TRBV5-1
j_call: TRBJ2-7
d_call: TRBD2
clone_size: few
cdr3_nt: TGCGCCAGCACCTTGGGCGGGGGAACCTACGAGCAGTACTTC
cdr3_aa: CASTLGGGTYEQYF

v_call: TRBV4-3
j_call: TRBJ2-6
d_call: NA
clone_size: NA
cdr3_nt: TGCGCCAGCAGCCAATTCGCAGCCGCAACTGGGGCCAACGTCCTGACTTTC
cdr3_aa: CASSQFAAATGANVLTF

v_call: TRBV11-2
j_call: TRBJ2-2
d_call: NA
clone_size: NA
cdr3_nt: TGTGCCAGCAGCTCACGGACAGTCCAGAACACCGGGGAGCTGTTTTTT
cdr3_aa: CASSSRTVQNTGELFF

v_call: TRBV3-1
j_call: TRBJ1-2
d_call: TRBD1
clone_size: NA
cdr3_nt: TGTGCCAGCAGCCAAGATCGGACAGGGGGCAGTCGCTATGGCTACACCTTC
cdr3_aa: CASSQDRTGGSRYGYTF

v_call: TRBV20-1
j_call: TRBJ1-3
d_call: NA
clone_size: few
cdr3_nt: TGCAGTGCTAGAGGGCACATCTCAACTGGAAACACCATATATTTT
cdr3_aa: CSARGHISTGNTIYF

v_call: TRBV12-3/TRBV12-4
j_call: TRBJ2-7
d_call: NA
clone_size: many
cdr3_nt: TGTGCCAGCAGTTTAAGGGGGTTGTACGAGCAGTACTTC
cdr3_aa: CASSLRGLYEQYF

v_call: TRBV2
j_call: TRBJ2-3
d_call: NA
clone_size: NA
cdr3_nt: TGTGCCAGCAGTGAAGTGGGATCGGGGGGCTGGGGCACAGATACGCAGTATTTT
cdr3_aa: CASSEVGSGGWGTDTQYF

v_call: TRBV9
j_call: TRBJ2-3
d_call: NA
clone_size: few
cdr3_nt: TGTGCCAGCAGCCTCCACCCTCCCGGGACGGGGTCGGCAGATACGCAGTATTTT
cdr3_aa: CASSLHPPGTGSADTQYF

v_call: TRBV5-1
j_call: TRBJ2-5
d_call: NA
clone_size: few
cdr3_nt: TGCGCCAGCAGCTTGTTCGGGACGGACTCGCAAGAGACCCAGTACTTC
cdr3_aa: CASSLFGTDSQETQYF